Given below is one TCR beta chain in context. This clone was detected once. Its antigen target is currently unknown. It has no much larger one-base neighbor in the sample; base qualities were not kept. This sample is drawn from a study of shared clonotypes between healthy human individuals (dated by TCRdb to 2018 to 2021). Turning to the overall study: The cohort included three men and a couple of women between 18 and 49 years of age. For each donor, CD4 naive and CD4 memory were each run on three plates, CD8 naive on two plates, and CD8 memory on one plate. To estimate repertoire size and how much clonotypes are shared between individuals, the study performed deep sequencing of blood TCR repertoires from five healthy adults. Libraries were prepared and TCR repertoires were sequenced by different laboratories using diverse techniques, in order to increase sequencing depth and limit assay-specific biases. Between about 0.8 and 9 billion PBMCs per donor were obtained by leukapheresis.

The donors were healthy, HIV-negative adults with no recently reported acute infections or vaccinations. Every donor was a Caucasian adult residing in Nashville, Tennessee, USA. CD4+ T cells were enriched by magnetic negative selection, after which naive cells were positively selected on CD45RA and the negative fraction was taken as the memory subset. Blood was obtained by leukapheresis, after which PBMCs were separated by Ficoll-Histopaque density gradient centrifugation and cryopreserved in liquid nitrogen vapor phase. Purity and quantity of every magnetically sorted T cell population were checked by analytical flow cytometry. Each sorted fraction had its genomic DNA isolated and then quantified by UV absorbance on a Nanodrop 2000c. Using the deep immunoSEQ assay, multiplex PCR amplified TCR CDR3 regions from genomic DNA. Genomic DNA extracted from each cell subset was distributed evenly over all wells of several immunoSEQ 96-well plates, and each plate served as one replicate. Each replicate PCR for sorted subsets received around 0.2 ug genomic DNA, equal to about 30,000 T cell genomes. Purified libraries were quantified with a Qubit 3.0 fluorometer, sized on a Bioanalyzer 2100, and re-quantified with the KAPA Library Quantification kit. A separate single-read 150-cycle Illumina NextSeq 550 flow cell was used to sequence each immunoSEQ 96-well plate. The authors' pipeline ran thus. Because only junctional sequences without quality scores were contained in the immunoSEQ output, filtering matching that applied to full-length reads could not be performed. To assign V/J genes and CDR3, sequences were annotated against IMGT germline references using PyIR, a Python wrapper for IgBLAST v1.9. Reads were removed for weak V/J assignments (E-value above 1e-6), missing CDR3, stop codons, out-of-frame junctions, or ambiguous translated residues. V3J clonotypes were defined as sequences sharing the same inferred V gene, J gene, and CDR3 amino acid sequence. Percentage overlap between repertoires was computed as shared unique clonotypes divided by the size of the smaller repertoire. Richness of each repertoire was evaluated using RTK rarefaction, the Chao1 estimator, and Recon v2.1 estimates of unobserved clonotypes. OLGA was used to compute generation probabilities for all TCRbeta clonotypes that the gDNA method yielded from four donors. TCRdb provides this immuneACCESS table in a form limited to in-frame rearrangements. Some clones are lacking; in checked studies, under half of them reflect an unresolved V gene, and why the rest are absent is not known. V and J calls plus clone size are reproduced from that table; the DNA served to infer D and trimming. Across this sample there are under 600,000 clones, with roughly 95% seen only once. The ten largest account for about 0.06% of the sample.

Spanning cysteine to phenylalanine, the CDR3 consists of 15 amino acids. The only DNA kept is the CDR3, 45 bases in frame from the first base. CDR1 SGHTA and CDR2 FQGNSA are derived from the germline V gene. A distance of 9 bases separates the germline ends of V and J, which lose 3 bases and 0 bases respectively. Study-level results and caveats: Approximately 5% of naive CD4, roughly 3.6% of naive CD8, 2.3% of memory CD4, and about 0.4% of memory CD8 clonotypes were shared across several donors. The genetic and exposure-history diversity represented was limited by the small number of donors. Naive subsets generally had larger estimated clonotype richness than memory subsets did. Pairwise subsampling led to the expectation that sequencing depth would affect the degree of clonotype sharing among donors. Higher generation probabilities were observed for clonotypes shared by all four sorted-subset donors than for non-shared clonotypes. Sampling was limited to blood, and TCR repertoires in tissue likely differ from TCR repertoires in blood. Even with the large sequencing depth, rarefaction of the sorted-subset datasets indicated that sequencing was incomplete.

The rearrangement joined TRBV7-2 to TRBJ1-3; a confident D gene designation cannot be given. This TCR came from a woman between 25 and 40 years old in good health. The sample taken for sequencing was naive CD4+ T cells sorted from blood. The cell subset or site label, read with the paper, signifies: CD45RA+ positively selected. The CDR3 has the sequence CASSFDTYSGNTIYF. At the DNA level, the sequence is TGTGCCAGCAGCTTTGACACGTACTCTGGAAACACCATATATTTT. Beyond the CDR3, the reference TRBV7-2 and TRBJ1-3 genes provide the residues; the full variable domain reads: GAGVSQSPSNKVTEKGKDVELRCDPISGHTALYWYRQSLGQGLEFLIYFQGNSAPDKSGLPSDRFSAERTGGSVSTLTIQRTQQEDSAVYLCASSFDTYSGNTIYFGEGSWLTVV.